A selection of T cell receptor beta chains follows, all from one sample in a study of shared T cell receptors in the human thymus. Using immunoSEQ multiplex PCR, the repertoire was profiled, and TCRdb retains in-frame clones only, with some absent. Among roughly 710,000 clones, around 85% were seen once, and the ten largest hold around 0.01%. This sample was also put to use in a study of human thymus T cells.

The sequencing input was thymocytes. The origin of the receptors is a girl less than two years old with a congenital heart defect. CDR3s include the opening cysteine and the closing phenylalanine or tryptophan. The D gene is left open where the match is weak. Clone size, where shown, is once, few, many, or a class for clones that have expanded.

CDR3nt: TGCAGCGGATCATGGTCCGGGGGAGGGCAGTACTTC; CDR3aa: CSGSWSGGGQYF; abundance: .; d_gene: .; j_gene: TRBJ2-7; v_gene: TRBV29-1
CDR3nt: TGTGCCAGCACTGGGGGGGCCCACTATGGCTACACCTTC; CDR3aa: CASTGGAHYGYTF; abundance: .; d_gene: .; j_gene: TRBJ1-2; v_gene: TRBV25-1
CDR3nt: TGCGCCAGCAGCCAAGAGGGGGGGACTAGCGGGGGGGGTAGAGATACGCAGTATTTT; CDR3aa: CASSQEGGTSGGGRDTQYF; abundance: .; d_gene: TRBD2; j_gene: TRBJ2-3; v_gene: TRBV4-1
CDR3nt: TGTGCCAGCAGCTTGGAGGTTAGCGGAGAGATCCACGAGCAGTACTTC; CDR3aa: CASSLEVSGEIHEQYF; abundance: .; d_gene: .; j_gene: TRBJ2-7; v_gene: TRBV5-8
CDR3nt: TGTGCCAGCAGCGTAGGAGAGACAGGGGGCGAGTATGGCTACACCTTC; CDR3aa: CASSVGETGGEYGYTF; abundance: few; d_gene: TRBD1; j_gene: TRBJ1-2; v_gene: TRBV9
CDR3nt: TGTGCCAGCAGCCCACCCCACGGGAGGGGGCGTTATTTCAATGAGCAGTTCTTC; CDR3aa: CASSPPHGRGRYFNEQFF; abundance: .; d_gene: .; j_gene: TRBJ2-1; v_gene: TRBV9
CDR3nt: TGCGCCAGCAGACCTTATTATTCTAACAGGGGTGGGTCGTCGAACACTGAAGCTTTCTTT; CDR3aa: CASRPYYSNRGGSSNTEAFF; abundance: .; d_gene: TRBD1; j_gene: TRBJ1-1; v_gene: TRBV4-3
CDR3nt: TGTGCCAGCAACCATGGACAGCTACTGAACACTGAAGCTTTCTTT; CDR3aa: CASNHGQLLNTEAFF; abundance: few; d_gene: .; j_gene: TRBJ1-1; v_gene: TRBV5-8
CDR3nt: TGTGCCAGCAGTTATGCGGGGGCAAGGCAGCCCCAGCATTTT; CDR3aa: CASSYAGARQPQHF; abundance: .; d_gene: .; j_gene: TRBJ1-5; v_gene: TRBV6-7
CDR3nt: TGTGCCAGCAGCTCCCCTCCGGGGGGGCGATACGAGCAGTACTTC; CDR3aa: CASSSPPGGRYEQYF; abundance: .; d_gene: TRBD2; j_gene: TRBJ2-7; v_gene: TRBV5-6
CDR3nt: TGCGCCAGCAGCTTGGCCCGTGCGCTGAACACTGAAGCTTTCTTT; CDR3aa: CASSLARALNTEAFF; abundance: .; d_gene: .; j_gene: TRBJ1-1; v_gene: TRBV5-1
CDR3nt: TGTGCCAGCAGTGAACGAGGGGGTGAGACCGGGGAGCTGTTTTTT; CDR3aa: CASSERGGETGELFF; abundance: .; d_gene: .; j_gene: TRBJ2-2; v_gene: TRBV6-1
CDR3nt: TGTGCCAGCAGTTACCAGGGCGTGGCTTTCTTT; CDR3aa: CASSYQGVAFF; abundance: .; d_gene: .; j_gene: TRBJ1-1; v_gene: TRBV6-5
CDR3nt: TGCGCCAGCAGCCCTCCAGGGGGTATTACTGGCTACACCTTC; CDR3aa: CASSPPGGITGYTF; abundance: .; d_gene: TRBD1; j_gene: TRBJ1-2; v_gene: TRBV5-1
CDR3nt: TGCGCCAGCAGCCAAGATCGCAGGTGCTATGGCTACACCTTC; CDR3aa: CASSQDRRCYGYTF; abundance: .; d_gene: .; j_gene: TRBJ1-2; v_gene: TRBV4-3